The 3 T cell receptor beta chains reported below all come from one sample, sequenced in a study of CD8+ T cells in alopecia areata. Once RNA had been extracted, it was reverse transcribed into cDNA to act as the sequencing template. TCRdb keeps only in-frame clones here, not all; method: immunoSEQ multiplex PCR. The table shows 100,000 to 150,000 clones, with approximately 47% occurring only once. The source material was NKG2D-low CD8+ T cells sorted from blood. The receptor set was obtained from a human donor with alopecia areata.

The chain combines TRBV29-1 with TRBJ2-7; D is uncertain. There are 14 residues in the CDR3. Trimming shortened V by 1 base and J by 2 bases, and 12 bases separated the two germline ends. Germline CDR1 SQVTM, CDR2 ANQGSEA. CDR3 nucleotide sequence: TGCAGCGTTGAAGCGGTCCAAGGTACCTACGAGCAGTACTTC. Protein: CSVEAVQGTYEQYF.

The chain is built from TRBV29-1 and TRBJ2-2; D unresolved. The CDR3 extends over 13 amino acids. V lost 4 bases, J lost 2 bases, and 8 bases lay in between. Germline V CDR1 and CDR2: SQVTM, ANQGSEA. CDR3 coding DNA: TGCAGCGTTGCGGTCCAAAACACCGGGGAGCTGTTTTTT. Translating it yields CSVAVQNTGELFF.

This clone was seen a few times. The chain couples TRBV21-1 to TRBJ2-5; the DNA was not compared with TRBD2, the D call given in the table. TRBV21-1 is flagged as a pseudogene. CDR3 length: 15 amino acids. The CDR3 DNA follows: TGTGCCAGCAGCAAAGAGGCGGGAGGGAAAGAGACCCAGTACTTC. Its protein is CASSKEAGGKETQYF.